These 26 T cell receptor beta chains originate from one sample sequenced in a study of blood T cell repertoires in COVID-19. Sequencing used immunoSEQ multiplex PCR; TCRdb keeps in-frame clones, though not all of them. The sample has 250,000 or so clones, roughly nine tenths seen once. What was sequenced was peripheral blood. Receptor source: a middle-aged woman who had recovered from COVID-19.

The chain carries TRBV5-4 and TRBJ2-3; 9 bases are shared with TRBD2. This CDR3 spans 16 amino acids. Germline trimming cut 4 bases from V and 5 bases from J; bases unmatched to any gene: 11. Per germline, CDR1 SGHNT and CDR2 YYREEE (reference sequence). As DNA, the CDR3 is TGTGCCAGCAGCCCCCCGGGGCGGGGGGGCCAAGATACGCAGTATTTT. Amino acid sequence: CASSPPGRGGQDTQYF.

This sequence joins TRBV28 and TRBJ1-3; unclear D gene. The V and J ends lost 4 bases and 6 bases respectively, with 22 bases between them. The CDR3 totals 17 residues. Germline lookup yields CDR1 MDHEN and CDR2 SYDVKM. The chain's CDR3 is CASSSPPSLSYENTIYF. The CDR3, as DNA: TGTGCCAGCAGTTCCCCCCCGTCACTGAGTTACGAAAACACCATATATTTT. Variable domain in full (rest from reference TRBV28 and TRBJ1-3): DVKVTQSSRYLVKRTGEKVFLECVQDMDHENMFWYRQDPGLGLRLIYFSYDVKMKEKGDIPEGYSVSREKKERFSLILESASTNQTSMYLCASSSPPSLSYENTIYFGEGSWLTVV.

V gene TRBV11-3 combines with J gene TRBJ2-5, with 7 bases matching TRBD2. This CDR3 spans 14 amino acids. CDR1 is SGHNT, CDR2 YENEEA, per germline. Trimming took 8 bases from V and 7 from J; bases not matched to a gene: 13. CDR3 in amino acids: CASATRAGSVTQYF. The CDR3 DNA is TGTGCCAGCGCGACGCGAGCGGGATCAGTGACCCAGTACTTC.

The rearrangement links TRBV28 to TRBJ1-1; D gene ambiguous. V lost 5 bases and J lost 5, with 12 bases in between. The length of the CDR3 is 13 residues. From germline, CDR1 is MDHEN and CDR2 SYDVKM. The CDR3, as DNA: TGTGCCAGCAGTCCTGGAGAGCAGACTGAAGCTTTCTTT. Translated, it gives CASSPGEQTEAFF.

The chain employs TRBV12-3 or TRBV12-4 and TRBJ1-2, with D uncertain. V shed 2 bases and J shed 4 bases, with 8 bases lying between them. This CDR3 is built from 13 residues. This CDR3 is CASSLSGIYGYTF. The CDR3 region has the DNA TGTGCCAGCAGTTTATCCGGGATCTATGGCTACACCTTC.

This sequence joins TRBV9 and TRBJ2-1; 12 positions agree with TRBD2. The germline V gene has CDR1 SGDLS and CDR2 YYNGEE. Unmatched junction bases numbered 4, after V lost 3 bases and J lost 6 bases. The CDR3 consists of 15 residues. This CDR3 is CASSAPGLAGNEQFF. The CDR3 DNA follows: TGTGCCAGCAGCGCCCCGGGACTAGCGGGCAATGAGCAGTTCTTC.

The chain recombines TRBV6-6 with TRBJ1-3; TRBD1 might be the D (5 bases). CDR1 and CDR2 from the germline V gene are MNHNY and SVGAGI (reference sequence). V gave up 5 bases and J gave up 3 bases, with 8 bases separating them. The CDR3 has 13 amino acids. In nucleotides, the CDR3 is TGTGCCAGCAGTGGGGGGATTGGAAACACCATATATTTT. Translated: CASSGGIGNTIYF.

V is TRBV7-2 and J is TRBJ2-7; the D is unclear. V dropped 1 base and J dropped 5 bases, with 18 bases sitting between them. Per germline, CDR1 SGHTA and CDR2 FQGNSA. This CDR3 is built from 16 residues. In DNA, the CDR3 is TGTGCCAGCAGCTTAGAGTCTGGTGGGCCGCGTAACGAGCAGTACGTC. It translates to CASSLESGGPRNEQYV.

This clone was picked up one time. The V call is TRBV6-6, the J call TRBJ2-5; D remains unclear. This CDR3 comprises 13 residues. The V gene's germline CDR1 is MNHNY and CDR2 SVGAGI (reference sequence). V lost 2 bases and J 1 base, leaving 5 bases between the germline ends. CDR3 amino acids: CASSYGTQETQYF. CDR3 DNA: TGTGCCAGCAGTTACGGCACCCAAGAGACCCAGTACTTC.

J is TRBJ2-3 and V is TRBV10-3, with D possibly being TRBD2 (6 bases). The V end was cut by 4 bases, the J end by 0 bases, with 8 bases between. There are 14 residues in the CDR3. CDR1 is ENHRY, CDR2 SYGVKD, per germline. CDR3 nucleotide sequence: TGTGCCATCAGTGGCGGGGCTAGCACAGATACGCAGTATTTT. Its translation: CAISGGASTDTQYF.

The chain couples TRBV9 to TRBJ1-2; D is unresolved. Germline CDR1 and CDR2: SGDLS and YYNGEE. CDR3 length: 11 residues. The germline V and J ends were trimmed by 4 bases and 6 bases, with 7 bases remaining between them. The DNA of the CDR3 is TGTGCCAGCAGCCCTCTTAATGGCTACACCTTC. This translates into CASSPLNGYTF.

The chain combines TRBV9 with TRBJ2-1; 9 bases are a match to TRBD2. Germline V CDR1 and CDR2: SGDLS, YYNGEE. V gave up 0 bases and J gave up 7 bases; unmatched junction bases: 5. The CDR3 sequence is 15 residues long. The CDR3, as DNA: TGTGCCAGCAGCGTAGTTGCGGGGGGGCTGAATGAGCAGTTCTTC. Translated, it gives CASSVVAGGLNEQFF.

The V and J genes are TRBV9 and TRBJ2-2; perhaps TRBD2 as D (5 bases). Germline CDR1 and CDR2: SGDLS and YYNGEE. V was pared by 0 bases and J by 6 bases, with 18 bases between. The CDR3 extends over 17 amino acids. CDR3 in DNA: TGTGCCAGCAGCGTAGAGACGAGGGTTGAAAGAGCCGGGGAGCTGTTTTTT. It codes for CASSVETRVERAGELFF. The full variable domain, with the rest looked up from reference TRBV9 and TRBJ2-2, is DSGVTQTPKHLITATGQRVTLRCSPRSGDLSVYWYQQSLDQGLQFLIQYYNGEERAKGNILERFSAQQFPDLHSELNLSSLELGDSALYFCASSVETRVERAGELFFGEGSRLTVL.

The chain joins TRBV6-5 to TRBJ1-5, with unresolved D. In germline, CDR1 is MNHEY, CDR2 SVGAGI. The CDR3 is made up of 14 amino acids. V was cut by 0 bases and J by 5 bases, with 8 bases left in between. CDR3 residues: CASSYSGNHQPQHF. The CDR3 nucleotides read TGTGCCAGCAGTTACTCGGGCAACCATCAGCCCCAGCATTTT.

V and J are TRBV18 and TRBJ2-5; 7 bases are a match to TRBD2. This CDR3 is built from 15 residues. Trimming at V came to 3 bases and at J to 2 bases, leaving 6 bases not matched to a gene. Germline assignment: CDR1 KGHSH and CDR2 LQKENI. The CDR3 loop is CASSPRTGGQETQYF. The CDR3 nucleotides read TGTGCCAGCTCACCGAGGACGGGGGGTCAAGAGACCCAGTACTTC.

J is TRBJ2-2 and V is TRBV3-1 (or the pseudogene TRBV3-2); 11 nucleotides match TRBD1. The V gene end was trimmed by 4 bases and the J gene end by 5 bases; junction bases not matched to a gene: 6. The CDR3 spans 16 residues. Germline CDR1 and CDR2: LGHDT and YNNKEL (reference sequence). The CDR3 sequence: CASSLRTGGDTGELFF. The CDR3 nucleotides are TGTGCCAGCAGCCTTAGGACAGGGGGCGATACCGGGGAGCTGTTTTTT.

The rearrangement joins TRBV30 to TRBJ1-6, with unresolved D. Germline V CDR1 and CDR2: GTSNPN, SVGIG (reference sequence). The CDR3 spans 13 residues. Trimming removed 3 bases from V and 10 bases from J, with 13 bases in between. The CDR3 spells CAWREGRRSPLHF. The CDR3 region has the DNA TGTGCCTGGAGGGAAGGAAGGAGATCACCCCTCCACTTT.

This clone was seen only a few times. The rearrangement links TRBV7-8 to TRBJ1-1; D is undetermined. Per the germline V gene, CDR1 is SGHVS and CDR2 is FQNEAQ. CDR3 length equals 16 residues. V dropped 3 bases and J dropped 0 bases, with 14 bases sitting between them. The CDR3 loop reads CASSFSGDRMNTEAFF. As DNA, the CDR3 is TGTGCCAGCAGCTTTAGCGGGGATCGTATGAACACTGAAGCTTTCTTT.

The rearrangement joins TRBV4-1 to TRBJ2-1, with a possible D match to TRBD1 (5 bases). V lost 2 bases and J lost 4, with 12 bases in between. The CDR3 contains 15 residues. Germline V CDR1 and CDR2: MGHRA, YSYEKL. The CDR3 DNA sequence: TGCGCCAGCAGCCAATACCAGGGAAGATACAATGAGCAGTTCTTC. Protein sequence: CASSQYQGRYNEQFF.

The V and J genes are TRBV19 and TRBJ2-1; D is uncertain. Per germline, CDR1 LNHDA and CDR2 SQIVND (reference sequence). There are 13 residues in the CDR3. V lost 0 bases, J lost 9 bases, and 9 bases lay in between. CDR3 protein: CASSIDPPSEQFF. The CDR3 nucleotides are TGTGCCAGTAGTATAGATCCCCCTAGTGAGCAGTTCTTC.

The gene calls are TRBV24-1 and TRBJ2-7; D call uncertain. Germline CDR1 is KGHDR and CDR2 is SFDVKD. The CDR3 runs 12 residues. V lost 6 bases and J lost 5, with 10 bases in between. CDR3 loop: CATSLRGNEQYF. In nucleotides, the CDR3 is TGTGCCACCAGTTTAAGAGGAAACGAGCAGTACTTC.

The chain links TRBV19 to TRBJ1-4, with D uncertain. V gave up 6 bases and J gave up 8 bases, with 22 bases separating them. This CDR3 is built from 16 residues. CDR1 is LNHDA, CDR2 SQIVND, per germline (reference sequence). The CDR3 protein is CASRVGRTASGEKLFF. CDR3 nucleotide sequence: TGTGCCAGTAGGGTAGGGCGGACTGCCTCGGGCGAAAAACTGTTTTTT.

V and J are TRBV4-1 and TRBJ2-1, with TRBD2 matching 10 bases. Trimming at V came to 2 bases and at J to 3 bases, leaving 13 bases not matched to a gene. This CDR3 region has 19 residues. Looked up from germline, CDR1 is MGHRA and CDR2 is YSYEKL. In DNA, the CDR3 is TGCGCCAGCAGCCAACCAGCGGGGGGGCCGAAAGGACGCTACAATGAGCAGTTCTTC. Translating it yields CASSQPAGGPKGRYNEQFF.

This sequence joins TRBV6-4 and TRBJ2-1; D gene uncertain. Germline V gene lookup returns CDR1 MRHNA and CDR2 SNTAGT. The CDR3 runs to 14 residues. With 0 bases removed from V and 6 bases from J, the gap between germline ends came to 9 bases. CDR3 DNA sequence: TGTGCCAGCAGTGACTCGAGCTCCCCCAATGAGCAGTTCTTC. It specifies CASSDSSSPNEQFF.

This rearrangement joins TRBV5-6 to TRBJ2-7; 7 positions match TRBD1. The CDR3 totals 15 residues. V dropped 0 bases and J dropped 2; count of bases not matched to a gene: 5. Germline assignment: CDR1 SGHDT and CDR2 YYEEEE. The CDR3 loop is CASSLVGTDPYEQYF. The CDR3 nucleotides are TGTGCCAGCAGCTTGGTAGGGACAGACCCCTACGAGCAGTACTTC.

This clone was found a few times. This chain joins TRBV19 and TRBJ2-1, with TRBD2 identical over 13 bases. The CDR3 extends over 18 amino acids. The germline V gene has CDR1 LNHDA and CDR2 SQIVND (reference sequence). Trimming took 3 bases from V and 1 from J; bases not matched to a gene: 6. CDR3 coding DNA: TGTGCCAGTAGTATTCTTGGACTAGCGGGAGAGTCCTACAATGAGCAGTTCTTC. It is translated as CASSILGLAGESYNEQFF. Based on the CDR3 plus reference TRBV19 and TRBJ2-1, the full variable domain is DGGITQSPKYLFRKEGQNVTLSCEQNLNHDAMYWYRQDPGQGLRLIYYSQIVNDFQKGDIAEGYSVSREKKESFPLTVTSAQKNPTAFYLCASSILGLAGESYNEQFFGPGTRLTVL.